The 22 T cell receptor beta chains presented below share a single source sample, sequenced in a study of persistence of HIV-infected CD4 T cells. This nonspecific control used anti-CD3/anti-CD28 bead stimulation of CD4+ T cells. Sorting selected CD4+ T cells upregulating both CD40 ligand and CD69. This was the immunoSEQ version 4 assay in survey mode. Sequencing was performed with immunoSEQ multiplex PCR; in TCRdb, only in-frame clones are kept and a portion is missing. The data contain under 50,000 clones, 70% to 90% of them singletons. Their antigen targets remain unknown. Sequencing was performed on CD4+ T cells sorted from PBMCs after approximately 18-hour stimulation, taken from a patient who received antiretroviral therapy. These receptors were obtained from an adult woman with HIV who was CMV-seropositive.

This chain joins TRBV7-3 and TRBJ1-1; TRBD1 matches 7 bases. The CDR3 runs to 13 residues. The V and J ends lost 5 bases and 5 bases, in that order; junction bases with no gene match: 5. From germline, CDR1 is SGHTA and CDR2 FQGTGA. The CDR3 reads CASSQGGRTEAFF. The CDR3 DNA follows: TGTGCCAGCAGCCAAGGGGGCCGGACTGAAGCTTTCTTT.

In nucleotides, the CDR3 is TGTGCCAGCAGTTTCGGGTCTGGCACAGATACGCAGTATTTT. Amino acid sequence: CASSFGSGTDTQYF. The gene calls are TRBV27 and TRBJ2-3, with unresolved D. This CDR3 is 14 amino acids long. V lost 3 bases, J lost 1 base, and 8 bases lay in between. Germline V CDR1 and CDR2: MNHEY, SMNVEV (reference sequence).

V is TRBV9 and J is TRBJ2-3; D is possibly TRBD1 or TRBD2 (5 bases each). Trimming took off 0 bases at V and 8 bases at J, with 16 bases between the two ends. CDR3 length: 15 amino acids. Germline loops: CDR1 SGDLS, CDR2 YYNGEE. CDR3 protein: CASSVGGPPSVTQYF. In nucleotides, the CDR3 is TGTGCCAGCAGCGTAGGGGGACCCCCGTCGGTTACGCAGTATTTT. The whole variable domain, filled in from reference TRBV9 and TRBJ2-3, reads DSGVTQTPKHLITATGQRVTLRCSPRSGDLSVYWYQQSLDQGLQFLIQYYNGEERAKGNILERFSAQQFPDLHSELNLSSLELGDSALYFCASSVGGPPSVTQYFGPGTRLTVL.

This chain joins TRBV10-3 and TRBJ1-5, with TRBD1 matching over 10 bases. The V segment lost 5 bases and the J segment 7 bases; nucleotides outside the gene matches: 8. There are 15 residues in the CDR3. The germline V gene encodes CDR1 ENHRY and CDR2 SYGVKD. The CDR3 sequence: CAISSGTGDLQPQHF. DNA for the CDR3: TGTGCCATCAGTTCCGGGACAGGGGATTTACAGCCCCAGCATTTT.

To note about this clone: The junction differs from germline at one of its ends, possibly a read error. The chain uses TRBV30 and TRBJ1-6; D unresolved. Germline V gene lookup returns CDR1 GTSNPN and CDR2 SVGIG (reference sequence). The CDR3 runs 13 residues. Here the CDR3 reads CAWSRQYSSPLHF. The CDR3 DNA reads as TGTGCCTGGAGTAGGCAGTATAGTTCACCCCTCCACTTT.

The rearrangement links TRBV9 to TRBJ2-6; D may be TRBD1 (6 bases). Germline CDR1 reads SGDLS; CDR2 reads YYNGEE. This CDR3 comprises 15 residues. V dropped 3 bases and J dropped 4 bases, with 11 bases sitting between them. The CDR3 is CASSARGSGANVLTF. For the CDR3, the DNA is TGTGCCAGCAGCGCGAGGGGGTCCGGGGCCAACGTCCTGACTTTC.

The chain employs TRBV3-1 (or the pseudogene TRBV3-2) and TRBJ2-7, with 14 bases fitting TRBD2. The CDR3 has 15 residues. The trim removed 6 bases at V and 6 bases at J, leaving 7 bases unmatched. The V gene's germline CDR1 is LGHDT and CDR2 YNNKEL (reference sequence). The CDR3 is CASSKGLAGAGEQYF. The DNA for the CDR3 is TGTGCCAGCAGTAAGGGACTAGCGGGAGCGGGCGAGCAGTACTTC.

The chain joins TRBV5-1 to TRBJ2-7; 8 bases are shared with TRBD1. J lost 6 bases, V lost 0 bases, and 8 bases had no gene match. Germline lookup yields CDR1 SGHRS and CDR2 YFSETQ. The CDR3 extends over 15 amino acids. CDR3 DNA sequence: TGCGCCAGCAGCTTGGATCAGGGGGCGATAGGCGAGCAGTACTTC. Its protein is CASSLDQGAIGEQYF.

The gene calls are TRBV3-1 (or the pseudogene TRBV3-2) and TRBJ2-6, with 12 bases fitting TRBD1. Per germline, CDR1 LGHDT and CDR2 YNNKEL (reference sequence). The CDR3 sequence is 21 residues long. J gave up 0 bases and V 5 bases, and 14 bases lay outside the gene matches. CDR3 sequence: CASSSPPGQGAESSGANVLTF. CDR3 nucleotide sequence: TGTGCCAGCAGCTCCCCCCCGGGACAGGGGGCGGAAAGCTCTGGGGCCAACGTCCTGACTTTC.

The chain carries TRBV28 and TRBJ2-6; 9 bases are a match to TRBD1. This CDR3 is 17 amino acids long. V was clipped by 4 bases and J by 3 bases; unmatched bases: 7. Germline assignment: CDR1 MDHEN and CDR2 SYDVKM. The CDR3 region has the DNA TGTGCCAGCAGTTCCGGGACAGGGATTTTTGGGGCCAACGTCCTGACTTTC. It encodes CASSSGTGIFGANVLTF.

This sequence joins TRBV5-1 and TRBJ1-3; D possibly corresponds to TRBD1 (6 bases). Germline lookup yields CDR1 SGHRS and CDR2 YFSETQ. V lost 1 base to trimming and J lost 4 bases, with 6 bases between them. The CDR3 has 13 residues. CDR3 sequence: CASSLTGGNTIYF. The DNA of the CDR3 is TGCGCCAGCAGCTTGACAGGGGGAAACACCATATATTTT.

This chain connects TRBV7-2 to TRBJ1-2, with 7 bases aligning to TRBD1. Unmatched junction bases numbered 13, after V lost 5 bases and J lost 4 bases. Germline CDR1 and CDR2: SGHTA and FQGNSA. The CDR3 sequence is 16 residues long. Here the CDR3 DNA reads TGTGCCAGCAGCCAGACCTGGGGACAGACCTTCTATGGCTACACCTTC. Protein sequence: CASSQTWGQTFYGYTF.

The table lists this clone with a few counts. CDR3 in amino acids: CASSEAGSPPADTQYF. The CDR3 nucleotides are TGTGCCAGCAGCGAAGCGGGGTCCCCTCCCGCAGATACGCAGTATTTT. The chain joins TRBV7-2 to TRBJ2-3, with 7 bases aligning to TRBD2. This CDR3 is built from 16 residues. J lost 4 bases, V lost 5 bases, and 12 bases had no gene match. Germline V gene data show CDR1 as SGHTA and CDR2 as FQGNSA. Together with reference TRBV7-2 and TRBJ2-3, the CDR3 gives the full variable domain: GAGVSQSPSNKVTEKGKDVELRCDPISGHTALYWYRQSLGQGLEFLIYFQGNSAPDKSGLPSDRFSAERTGGSVSTLTIQRTQQEDSAVYLCASSEAGSPPADTQYFGPGTRLTVL.

About this clone itself: This same CDR3 is encoded by further DNA sequences in the sample. J is TRBJ1-5 and V is TRBV5-1; the D gene is possibly TRBD1 (5 bases). Trimming removed 0 bases from V and 4 bases from J, with 14 bases in between. The CDR3 has 16 residues. CDR1 is SGHRS, CDR2 YFSETQ, per germline. The CDR3 loop is CASSLGTSPGNQPQHF. In DNA, the CDR3 is TGCGCCAGCAGCTTGGGGACATCCCCAGGGAATCAGCCCCAGCATTTT.

The chain is built from TRBV7-3 and TRBJ2-2; possible D gene TRBD1, 6 bases. V was trimmed by 7 bases and J by 1 base, leaving 7 bases between them. Germline V gene data show CDR1 as SGHTA and CDR2 as FQGTGA. There are 13 residues in the CDR3. The CDR3 DNA follows: TGTGCCAGCACCAGGGGGAACACCGGGGAGCTGTTTTTT. As protein: CASTRGNTGELFF. Variable domain in full (rest from reference TRBV7-3 and TRBJ2-2): GAGVSQTPSNKVTEKGKYVELRCDPISGHTALYWYRQSLGQGPEFLIYFQGTGAADDSGLPNDRFFAVRPEGSVSTLKIQRTERGDSAVYLCASTRGNTGELFFGEGSRLTVL.

The chain recombines TRBV19 with TRBJ2-3, with D perhaps matching TRBD2 (6 bases). This CDR3 spans 15 amino acids. The V gene lost 3 bases and the J gene lost 2 bases, with 12 bases spanning the gap. Germline V CDR1 and CDR2: LNHDA, SQIVND (reference sequence). CDR3 in amino acids: CASSMVGRYTDTQYF. In DNA, the CDR3 is TGTGCCAGTAGTATGGTCGGGAGATACACAGATACGCAGTATTTT.

This chain connects TRBV12-5 to TRBJ1-3; weak D call: TRBD1 (5 bases). With 5 bases removed from V and 6 bases from J, the gap between germline ends came to 11 bases. Germline CDR1 reads LGHNT; CDR2 reads FRNRAP. The CDR3 sequence is 13 residues long. The CDR3 coding sequence is TGTGCTAGTGGTCGGGACGCCTCAAACACCATATATTTT. Protein: CASGRDASNTIYF.

The chain carries TRBV28 and TRBJ1-2; D ambiguous. The germline V and J ends were trimmed by 10 bases and 2 bases, with 11 bases remaining between them. Germline CDR1 reads MDHEN; CDR2 reads SYDVKM. The CDR3 loop spans 12 amino acids. CDR3 loop: CAISGVNYGYTF. In DNA, the CDR3 is TGTGCCATCTCGGGCGTGAACTATGGCTACACCTTC.

The chain recombines TRBV28 with TRBJ1-2; a possible D gene is TRBD1 (6 bases). Trimming cost V 5 bases and J 3 bases, with 13 bases left between them. The CDR3 is 14 amino acids. CDR1 and CDR2 (germline): MDHEN, SYDVKM. The CDR3 loop reads CASSPPPGDYGYTF. Here the CDR3 DNA reads TGTGCCAGCAGTCCCCCTCCAGGGGACTATGGCTACACCTTC.

The rearrangement joins TRBV9 to TRBJ2-5; tentative D call: TRBD1 (5 bases). The CDR3 runs 15 residues. Trimming shortened V by 0 bases and J by 4 bases, and 13 bases separated the two germline ends. Germline assignment: CDR1 SGDLS and CDR2 YYNGEE. DNA of the CDR3: TGTGCCAGCAGCGTAGCTGGTCAGGGCGGAGAGACCCAGTACTTC. Protein product: CASSVAGQGGETQYF.

The chain is built from TRBV3-1 (or the pseudogene TRBV3-2) and TRBJ2-5, with D possibly matching TRBD1 (7 bases). With 6 bases removed from V and 1 base from J, the gap between germline ends came to 18 bases. This CDR3 spans 16 amino acids. Germline V gene sequence: CDR1 LGHDT, CDR2 YNNKEL (reference sequence). The CDR3 reads CASSPPPRDSQETQYF. CDR3 coding DNA: TGTGCCAGCAGTCCCCCCCCGCGGGACAGCCAAGAGACCCAGTACTTC.

The chain couples TRBV28 to TRBJ2-1; possible D gene TRBD2, 5 bases. CDR1 is MDHEN, CDR2 SYDVKM, per germline. The CDR3 covers 13 residues. The germline V and J ends were trimmed by 5 bases and 5 bases, with 10 bases remaining between them. CDR3 sequence reads: CASSPPADNEQFF. The CDR3 DNA follows: TGTGCCAGCAGTCCTCCAGCGGACAATGAGCAGTTCTTC.